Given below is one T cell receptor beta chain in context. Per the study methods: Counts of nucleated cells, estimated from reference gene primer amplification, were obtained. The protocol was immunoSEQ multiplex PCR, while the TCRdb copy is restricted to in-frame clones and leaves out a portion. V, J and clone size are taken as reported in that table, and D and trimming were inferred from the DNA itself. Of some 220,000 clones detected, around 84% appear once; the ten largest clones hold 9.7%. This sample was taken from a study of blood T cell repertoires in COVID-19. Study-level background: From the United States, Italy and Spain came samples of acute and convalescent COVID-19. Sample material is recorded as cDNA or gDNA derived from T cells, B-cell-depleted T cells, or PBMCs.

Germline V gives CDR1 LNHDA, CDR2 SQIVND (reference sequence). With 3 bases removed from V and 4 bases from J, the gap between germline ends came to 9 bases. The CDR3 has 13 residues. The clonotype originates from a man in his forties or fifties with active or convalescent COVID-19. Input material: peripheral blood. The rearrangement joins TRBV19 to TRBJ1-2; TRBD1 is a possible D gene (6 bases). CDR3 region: CASSIRDTYGYTF. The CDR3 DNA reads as TGTGCCAGTAGTATTCGGGACACCTATGGCTACACCTTC.